These 11 T cell receptor beta chains originate from one sample sequenced in a study of blood T cell repertoires in COVID-19. Here immunoSEQ multiplex PCR was the method, and the copy in TCRdb shows in-frame clones only, minus some. The table records some 42,000 clones, roughly 90% of them present only once. Sequenced input: peripheral blood. These receptors all stem from a human donor in a cohort sampled during active COVID-19.

This clone was detected only once. This sequence joins TRBV9 and TRBJ2-1; D perhaps matches TRBD1 (6 bases). The V and J ends lost 4 bases and 1 base respectively, with 12 bases between them. There are 15 residues in the CDR3. The V gene's germline CDR1 is SGDLS and CDR2 YYNGEE. The CDR3 nucleotides read TGTGCCAGCAGCCTACGGACAGTGTCCTACAATGAGCAGTTCTTC. Translated, it gives CASSLRTVSYNEQFF.

Concerning this clone: Other nucleotide sequences from this sample produce the same CDR3. The V call is TRBV19, the J call TRBJ2-3, with 10 bases identical to TRBD1. Germline assignment: CDR1 LNHDA and CDR2 SQIVND (reference sequence). After removal of 5 bases from V and 3 bases from J, the junction contained 5 bases not matched to a gene. CDR3 length: 15 amino acids. In DNA form, the CDR3 reads TGTGCCAGTAGTCCCGACAGGGGGCGGACAGATACGCAGTATTTT. Its protein is CASSPDRGRTDTQYF.

This chain connects TRBV12-3 or TRBV12-4 to TRBJ2-7; D perhaps matches TRBD2 (6 bases). V lost 6 bases, J lost 6 bases, and 15 bases lay in between. The CDR3 consists of 13 residues. CDR3 region: CASSRSPTSEQYF. In DNA form, the CDR3 reads TGTGCCAGCAGCCGCTCCCCGACTAGCGAGCAGTACTTC.

The V gene is TRBV24-1, the J gene TRBJ2-2; weak D call: TRBD1 (6 bases). V lost 7 bases and J lost 0, with 14 bases in between. CDR1 is KGHDR and CDR2 is SFDVKD in the germline V gene. The CDR3 length is 16 residues. The CDR3 nucleotides read TGTGCCACCAGGAAAGGGGACAAGTCGAACACCGGGGAGCTGTTTTTT. Protein: CATRKGDKSNTGELFF.

This clone was seen a handful of times. The genes are TRBV20-1 and TRBJ1-5, with D perhaps TRBD1 (6 bases). V lost 3 bases to trimming and J lost 7 bases, with 16 bases between them. Germline V gives CDR1 DFQATT, CDR2 SNEGSKA (reference sequence). The CDR3 is 14 amino acids. Written as DNA, the CDR3 is TGCAGTGCTAGTTTGGCGGGGGGCGGACAGCCCCAGCATTTT. It encodes CSASLAGGGQPQHF.

The chain has TRBV3-1 (or the pseudogene TRBV3-2) and TRBJ2-2; 8 bases are a match to TRBD1. There are 16 residues in the CDR3. V dropped 0 bases and J dropped 1; count of bases not matched to a gene: 1. Germline CDR1 LGHDT, CDR2 YNNKEL (reference sequence). In DNA, the CDR3 is TGTGCCAGCAGCCAAGAGGGGACAGGGAACACCGGGGAGCTGTTTTTT. Amino acid sequence: CASSQEGTGNTGELFF.

The V gene is TRBV7-6, the J gene TRBJ1-3; 7 bases align to TRBD1. From germline, CDR1 is SGHVS and CDR2 FNYEAQ. V was pared by 1 base and J by 0 bases, with 0 bases of the junction left unmatched. CDR3 length: 15 residues. CDR3 nucleotide sequence: TGTGCCAGCAGCTTAGGACAGGGCTCTGGAAACACCATATATTTT. It codes for CASSLGQGSGNTIYF.

The chain has TRBV19 and TRBJ1-5, with D possibly being TRBD1 (6 bases). The CDR3 is 16 amino acids. CDR1 LNHDA and CDR2 SQIVND come from the germline V gene (reference sequence). V was shortened by 5 bases and J by 2 bases, with 16 bases between the two germline ends. The CDR3: CASSFPVGAGNQPQHF. The CDR3 coding sequence is TGTGCCAGTAGTTTCCCGGTGGGGGCTGGCAATCAGCCCCAGCATTTT.

The table lists this clone with a few counts. The genes are TRBV3-1 (or the pseudogene TRBV3-2) and TRBJ2-7; 7 bases match TRBD1. This CDR3 contains 17 residues. V dropped 2 bases and J dropped 5; count of bases not matched to a gene: 15. Germline-derived CDR1 and CDR2 are LGHDT and YNNKEL (reference sequence). CDR3 DNA: TGTGCCAGCAGCCAACACCCTCATCTACAGGGGCCCGACGAGCAGTACTTC. It is translated as CASSQHPHLQGPDEQYF.

V is TRBV21-1 and J is TRBJ2-7; the table's TRBD2 call for D was not verified on the DNA. TRBV21-1 is a pseudogene. This CDR3 region has 15 residues. As DNA, the CDR3 is TGTGCCAACCACCCTCGACTAGTAACGGGGTACGAGCAGTACTTC. Its translation: CANHPRLVTGYEQYF.

The sample holds one count of this clone. The genes are TRBV21-1 and TRBJ2-1; whether TRBD2, the table's D call, matches the DNA was not checked. TRBV21-1 is reported as a pseudogene. CDR3 length equals 15 residues. CDR3 in DNA: TGTGCCAGCAGCAAACTAGGTAGCGGGAGAGAGGAGCAGTTCTTC. Its translation: CASSKLGSGREEQFF.